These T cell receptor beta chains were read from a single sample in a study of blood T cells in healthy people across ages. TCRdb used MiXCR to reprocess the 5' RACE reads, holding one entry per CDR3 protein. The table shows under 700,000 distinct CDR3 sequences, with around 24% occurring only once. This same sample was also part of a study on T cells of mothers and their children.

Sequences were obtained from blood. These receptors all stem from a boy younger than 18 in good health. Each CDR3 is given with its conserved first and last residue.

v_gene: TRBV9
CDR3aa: CASSGSGGVLTDTQYF

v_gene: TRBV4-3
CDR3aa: CASSQDRVFPDTQYF

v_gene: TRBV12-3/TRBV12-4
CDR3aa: CASSSGALEQFF

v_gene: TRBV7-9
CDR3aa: CASTDGDTQYF

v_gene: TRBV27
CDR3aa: CASSTVLPSGANVLTF

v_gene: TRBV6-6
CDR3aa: CASYRDSLMNTEAFF

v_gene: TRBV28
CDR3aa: CASSGPGVDSTRAKNIQYF

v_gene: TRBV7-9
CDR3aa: CASSLEGLLNEQVF

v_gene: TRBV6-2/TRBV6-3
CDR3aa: CASSRKVREGRFEQYF

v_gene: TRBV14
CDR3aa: CASSQGLARNEQFF

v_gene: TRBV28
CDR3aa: CASSLEGEGFSTDTQYF

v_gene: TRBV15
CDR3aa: CATSKSDRAGEKLFF

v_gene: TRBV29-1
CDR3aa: CSANRGANEQYF

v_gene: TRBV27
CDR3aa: CASSGAGTDDEKLFF

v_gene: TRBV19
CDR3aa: CASSIQGWSTETQYF

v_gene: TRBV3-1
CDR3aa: CASSQVNYNEQFF

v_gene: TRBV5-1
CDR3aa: CASSLGGLSEGNEQFF